The 15 T cell receptor beta chains below all came from one sample that was sequenced in a study of T cells in women clearing cervical HPV infection. Generated by immunoSEQ multiplex PCR, the TCRdb table keeps only in-frame clones and is missing some. The sample includes some 30,000 clones. Sequenced material: blood buffy coat. These receptor sequences come from a woman between 18 and 70 years old with a cervical HPV16 infection that either progressed to CIN3+ or cleared (not recorded which).

Remarks on this clone: With the read ending 3 residues before the CDR3 end, the germline J gene is used to fill in that end. This chain uses TRBV4-1 with TRBJ2-5; TRBD2 aligns across 8 bases. The V gene's germline CDR1 is MGHRA and CDR2 YSYEKL. CDR3 size: 15 residues. CDR3 DNA, as far as it was read: TGCGCCAGCAGCCAAGAGGTGACGGGAGGGGAAACC. This sequence encodes CASSQEVTGGET. In full, the CDR3 is CASSQEVTGGETQYF.

As to this clone: The read terminates 3 residues ahead of where the CDR3 ends, so the germline J gene completes it. This chain joins TRBV5-1 and TRBJ2-1; 9 nucleotides match TRBD2. The CDR3 spans 15 residues. V dropped 3 bases and J dropped 8; count of bases not matched to a gene: 9. Germline V gives CDR1 SGHRS, CDR2 YFSETQ. CDR3 in amino acids: CASSWRGGYKDEQFF. The CDR3 bases that were read are TGCGCCAGCAGCTGGCGGGGGGGGTACAAGGATGAG.

Details on this clone: The missing CDR3 end, 3 residues past where the read stops, is filled in from the germline J gene. The rearrangement joins TRBV13 to TRBJ2-1; D is perhaps TRBD2 (7 bases). Trimming took 1 base from V and 9 from J, leaving 10 bases between them. Germline CDR1 and CDR2: PRHDT and FYEKMQ (reference sequence). The CDR3 sequence is 13 residues long. CDR3 DNA (partial): TGTGCCAGCAGCTTAGAAAGGGGGGGTGAG. It codes for CASSLERGGE. The complete CDR3 reads CASSLERGGEQFF.

Of note for this clone: Read coverage stops 3 residues before the CDR3 terminus; the germline J gene supplies the remainder. The chain has TRBV5-1 and TRBJ2-1; 15 nucleotides line up with TRBD2. J gave up 7 bases and V 1 base, and 9 bases lay outside the gene matches. The V gene's germline CDR1 is SGHRS and CDR2 YFSETQ. CDR3 size: 18 residues. Here the CDR3 reads CASSLFRYGTSGRNEQFF. CDR3 DNA (partial): TGCGCCAGCAGCTTGTTTAGGTACGGGACTAGCGGGAGGAATGAG.

To note about this clone: The read gets to within 3 residues of the CDR3 end, and the germline J gene fills in the rest. The chain couples TRBV5-8 to TRBJ2-7; 10 nucleotides line up with TRBD1. Germline V gives CDR1 SGHTS, CDR2 YDEGEE. J was trimmed by 6 bases and V by 3 bases; bases with no gene match: 9. CDR3 length: 15 amino acids. Incomplete CDR3 DNA: TGTGCCAGCAGCTCCGGGACAGGGGTATACGGCGAG. Residues: CASSSGTGVYGE. In full, the CDR3 is CASSSGTGVYGEQYF.

A note on this clone: From the germline J gene comes the end of the CDR3, since the read stops 3 residues before it. V and J are TRBV28 and TRBJ2-3; TRBD2 aligns across 9 bases. J was trimmed by 4 bases and V by 5 bases; bases with no gene match: 7. This CDR3 is 15 amino acids long. Per germline, CDR1 MDHEN and CDR2 SYDVKM. The CDR3 bases that were read are TGTGCCAGCAGTCTAATAGCGGGAGTGGCAGATACG. Protein: CASSLIAGVADT. The full CDR3 reads CASSLIAGVADTQYF.

Worth noting for this clone: Read sequence stops 3 residues before the CDR3 end, and the germline J gene provides the missing end. V is TRBV5-1 and J is TRBJ2-3; perhaps TRBD2 as D (6 bases). The germline V gene has CDR1 SGHRS and CDR2 YFSETQ. Trimming removed 5 bases from V and 0 bases from J, with 10 bases in between. The CDR3 has 14 residues. The chain's CDR3 is CASSHGTSTDTQYF. The DNA read from the CDR3 is TGCGCCAGCAGTCACGGGACTAGCACAGATACG. The complete variable domain, with remaining parts taken from reference TRBV5-1 and TRBJ2-3, reads KAGVTQTPRYLIKTRGQQVTLSCSPISGHRSVSWYQQTPGQGLQFLFEYFSETQRNKGNFPGRFSGRQFSNSRSEMNVSTLELGDSALYLCASSHGTSTDTQYFGPGTRLTVL.

Regarding this clone: The sequence runs out 3 residues before the end of the CDR3; the remainder is reconstructed from the germline J gene. The rearrangement uses TRBV20-1 and TRBJ1-2, with 7 bases aligning to TRBD1. Trimming at V came to 5 bases and at J to 3 bases, leaving 9 bases not matched to a gene. The CDR3 is made up of 14 amino acids. CDR1 is DFQATT and CDR2 is SNEGSKA in the germline V gene (reference sequence). The covered CDR3 bases are TGCAGTGCTGCCCAGACAGGGAAAGACTATGGC. Its translation is CSAAQTGKDYG. The full CDR3 sequence reads CSAAQTGKDYGYTF.

About this clone: The read comes to an end 3 residues before the CDR3 does, leaving the germline J gene to fill in the end. This chain links TRBV20-1 with TRBJ1-1; tentatively, D is TRBD1 (5 bases). With 5 bases removed from V and 1 base from J, the gap between germline ends came to 11 bases. The CDR3 extends over 13 amino acids. Germline CDR1 and CDR2: DFQATT and SNEGSKA (reference sequence). The sequenced part of the CDR3 DNA is TGCAGTGCTCGGCCCGACAGGAACACTGAA. Protein: CSARPDRNTE. The whole CDR3 sequence reads CSARPDRNTEAFF.

A remark on this clone: The read comes to an end 3 residues before the CDR3 does, leaving the germline J gene to fill in the end. The J gene is TRBJ1-2, the V gene TRBV5-6, with D perhaps TRBD1 (5 bases). Germline CDR1 and CDR2: SGHDT and YYEEEE. V shed 4 bases and J shed 0 bases, with 13 bases lying between them. The CDR3 has 15 residues. The CDR3 here is CASSLYRTTNYGYTF. The CDR3 DNA, read in part, is TGTGCCAGCAGCCTATACAGGACGACTAACTATGGC.

Notes on this clone: The read terminates 3 residues before the CDR3 end, so the remaining end is supplied by the germline J gene. J is TRBJ1-5 and V is TRBV19; TRBD1 might be the D (6 bases). Germline lookup yields CDR1 LNHDA and CDR2 SQIVND (reference sequence). The V end lost 0 bases, the J end lost 6 bases, and 12 bases lay between the germline ends. The CDR3 is 15 residues long. Partial CDR3 DNA: TGTGCCAGTAGTATAGATCAACAGGGAAGTCAGCCC. Its protein is CASSIDQQGSQP. In full, the CDR3 is CASSIDQQGSQPQHF. Full variable domain (rest looked up from reference TRBV19 and TRBJ1-5): DGGITQSPKYLFRKEGQNVTLSCEQNLNHDAMYWYRQDPGQGLRLIYYSQIVNDFQKGDIAEGYSVSREKKESFPLTVTSAQKNPTAFYLCASSIDQQGSQPQHFGDGTRLSIL.

Its frequency marks this clone as medium-sized. Read sequence stops 3 residues before the CDR3 end, and the germline J gene provides the missing end. The genes are TRBV14 and TRBJ2-2, with 12 bases that match TRBD2. Germline CDR1 reads SGHDN; CDR2 reads FVKESK. This CDR3 is 16 amino acids long. The junction had 7 bases not matched to a gene; V was cut back by 5 bases and J by 6 bases. The CDR3 loop is CASSSRTSGKAGELFF. The CDR3 DNA, read in part, is TGTGCCAGCAGCTCAAGGACTAGCGGGAAGGCCGGGGAG.

Comments on this clone: The read falls 3 residues short of the CDR3 end, and the missing part is taken from the germline J gene. V is TRBV12-5 and J is TRBJ2-1, with 8 bases that match TRBD2. The CDR3 spans 13 residues. Trimming took 8 bases from V and 6 from J; bases not matched to a gene: 6. Germline V gene lookup returns CDR1 LGHNT and CDR2 FRNRAP. The CDR3 DNA, read in part, is TGTGCTAGTTCAGGGACTAGGGGCAATGAG. This sequence encodes CASSGTRGNE. The whole CDR3 region reads CASSGTRGNEQFF.

Comments on this clone: The read halts 3 residues ahead of the CDR3 end, with the missing end drawn from the germline J gene. The chain employs TRBV7-9 and TRBJ1-1, with D hard to call. Germline V gene data show CDR1 as SEHNR and CDR2 as FQNEAQ (reference sequence). CDR3 size: 14 residues. V gave up 5 bases and J gave up 2 bases, with 12 bases separating them. The covered CDR3 bases are TGTGCCAGCAGCCCGTCGGGGTCAAACACTGAA. The encoded protein is CASSPSGSNTE. The entire CDR3 sequence reads CASSPSGSNTEAFF.

Regarding this clone: The CDR3 is cut off 3 residues early in the read; its end comes from the germline J gene. The chain is built from TRBV5-1 and TRBJ1-2, with D possibly TRBD1 on 5 matching bases. This CDR3 comprises 13 residues. Per the germline V gene, CDR1 is SGHRS and CDR2 is YFSETQ. The part of the CDR3 DNA that was read is TGCGCCAGCAGCTTGCAGGCAGGGCACGGC. Its protein product is CASSLQAGHG. In full, the CDR3 is CASSLQAGHGYTF.